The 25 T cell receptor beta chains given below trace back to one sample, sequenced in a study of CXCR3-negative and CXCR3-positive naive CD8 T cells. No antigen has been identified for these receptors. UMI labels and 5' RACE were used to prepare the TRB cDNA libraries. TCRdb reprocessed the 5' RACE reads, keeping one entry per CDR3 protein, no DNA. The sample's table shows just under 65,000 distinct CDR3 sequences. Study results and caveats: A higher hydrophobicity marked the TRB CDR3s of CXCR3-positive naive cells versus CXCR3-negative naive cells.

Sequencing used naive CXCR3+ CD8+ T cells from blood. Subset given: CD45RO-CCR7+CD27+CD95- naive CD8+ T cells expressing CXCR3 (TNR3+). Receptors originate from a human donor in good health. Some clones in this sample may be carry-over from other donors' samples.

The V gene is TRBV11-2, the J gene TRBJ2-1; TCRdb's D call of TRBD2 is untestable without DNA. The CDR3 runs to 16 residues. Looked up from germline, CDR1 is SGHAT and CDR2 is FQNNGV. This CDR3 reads CASSLDLAGGINEQFF.

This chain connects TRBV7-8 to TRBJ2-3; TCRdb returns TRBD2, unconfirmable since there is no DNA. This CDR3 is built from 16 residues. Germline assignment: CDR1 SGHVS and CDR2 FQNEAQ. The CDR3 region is CASSLGERGLSDTQYF.

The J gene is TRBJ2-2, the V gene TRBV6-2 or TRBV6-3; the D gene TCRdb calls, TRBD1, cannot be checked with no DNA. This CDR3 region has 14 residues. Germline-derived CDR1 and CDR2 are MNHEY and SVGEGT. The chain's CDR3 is CASIQTGWAGELFF.

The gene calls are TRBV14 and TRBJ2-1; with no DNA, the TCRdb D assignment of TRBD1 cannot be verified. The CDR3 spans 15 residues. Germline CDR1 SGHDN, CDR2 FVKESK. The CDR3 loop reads CASSQGWGTGNEQFF.

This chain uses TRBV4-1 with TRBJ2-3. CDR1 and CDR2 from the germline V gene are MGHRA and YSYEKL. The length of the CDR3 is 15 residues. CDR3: CASSQEGTITDTQYF.

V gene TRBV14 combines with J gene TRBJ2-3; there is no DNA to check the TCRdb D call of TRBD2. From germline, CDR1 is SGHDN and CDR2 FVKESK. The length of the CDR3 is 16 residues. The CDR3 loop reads CASSPGGGPYTDTQYF. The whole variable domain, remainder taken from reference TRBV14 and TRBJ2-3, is EAGVTQFPSHSVIEKGQTVTLRCDPISGHDNLYWYRRVMGKEIKFLLHFVKESKQDESGMPNNRFLAERTGGTYSTLKVQPAELEDSGVYFCASSPGGGPYTDTQYFGPGTRLTVL.

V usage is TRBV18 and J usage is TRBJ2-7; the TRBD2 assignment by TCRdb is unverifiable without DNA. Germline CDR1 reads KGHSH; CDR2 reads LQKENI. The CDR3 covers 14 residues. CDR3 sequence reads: CASSPLGGKGEQYF.

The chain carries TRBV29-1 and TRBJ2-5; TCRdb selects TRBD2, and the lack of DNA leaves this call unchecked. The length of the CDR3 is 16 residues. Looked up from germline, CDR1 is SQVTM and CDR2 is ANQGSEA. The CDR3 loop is CSVEEPLAGAEETQYF.

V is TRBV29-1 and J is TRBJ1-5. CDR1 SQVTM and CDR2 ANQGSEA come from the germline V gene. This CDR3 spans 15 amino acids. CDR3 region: CSVEVGTGGNQPQHF.

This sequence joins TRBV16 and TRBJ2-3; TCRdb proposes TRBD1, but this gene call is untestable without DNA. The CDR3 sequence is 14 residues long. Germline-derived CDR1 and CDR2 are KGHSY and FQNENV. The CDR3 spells CASSQPTGVDTQYF.

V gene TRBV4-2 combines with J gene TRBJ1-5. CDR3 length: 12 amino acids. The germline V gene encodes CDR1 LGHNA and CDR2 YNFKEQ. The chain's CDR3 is CASSSSSQPQHF.

The CDR3 is CASSFGGYPDF. This sequence joins TRBV12-3 or TRBV12-4 and TRBJ2-7; the TCRdb call, TRBD1, lacks DNA for checking. The CDR3 is 11 amino acids.

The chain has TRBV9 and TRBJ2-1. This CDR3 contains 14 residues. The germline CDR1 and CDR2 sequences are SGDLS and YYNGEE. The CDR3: CASNGGSSYNEQFF. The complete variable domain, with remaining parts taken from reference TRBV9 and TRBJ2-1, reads DSGVTQTPKHLITATGQRVTLRCSPRSGDLSVYWYQQSLDQGLQFLIQYYNGEERAKGNILERFSAQQFPDLHSELNLSSLELGDSALYFCASNGGSSYNEQFFGPGTRLTVL.

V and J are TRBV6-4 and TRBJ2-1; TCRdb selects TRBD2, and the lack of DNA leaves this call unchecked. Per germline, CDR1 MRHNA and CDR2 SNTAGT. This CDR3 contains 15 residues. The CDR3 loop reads CASSDGTSGYNEQFF.

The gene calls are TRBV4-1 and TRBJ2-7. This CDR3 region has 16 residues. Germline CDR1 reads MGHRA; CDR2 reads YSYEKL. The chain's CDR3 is CASSQDRTSSNYEQYF.

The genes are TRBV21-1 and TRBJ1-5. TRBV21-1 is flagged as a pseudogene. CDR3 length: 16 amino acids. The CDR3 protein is CASSNLTEYSNQPQHF.

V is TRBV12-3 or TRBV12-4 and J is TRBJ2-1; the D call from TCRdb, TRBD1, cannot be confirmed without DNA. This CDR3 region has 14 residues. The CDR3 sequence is CASSSGSLYNEQFF.

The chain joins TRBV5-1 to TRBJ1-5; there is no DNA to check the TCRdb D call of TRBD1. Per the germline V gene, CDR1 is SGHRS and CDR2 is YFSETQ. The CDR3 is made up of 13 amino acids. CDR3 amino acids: CASSLSGGQPQHF. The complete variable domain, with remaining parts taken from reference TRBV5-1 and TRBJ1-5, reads KAGVTQTPRYLIKTRGQQVTLSCSPISGHRSVSWYQQTPGQGLQFLFEYFSETQRNKGNFPGRFSGRQFSNSRSEMNVSTLELGDSALYLCASSLSGGQPQHFGDGTRLSIL.

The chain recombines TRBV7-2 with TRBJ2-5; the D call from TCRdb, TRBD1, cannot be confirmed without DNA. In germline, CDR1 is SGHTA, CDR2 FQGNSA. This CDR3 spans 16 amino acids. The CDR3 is CASYRTGGALGETQYF.

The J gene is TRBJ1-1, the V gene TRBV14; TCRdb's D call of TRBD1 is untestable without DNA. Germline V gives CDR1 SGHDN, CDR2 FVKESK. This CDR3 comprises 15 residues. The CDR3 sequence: CASSHYRGLNTEAFF. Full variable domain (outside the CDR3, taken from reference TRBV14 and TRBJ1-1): EAGVTQFPSHSVIEKGQTVTLRCDPISGHDNLYWYRRVMGKEIKFLLHFVKESKQDESGMPNNRFLAERTGGTYSTLKVQPAELEDSGVYFCASSHYRGLNTEAFFGQGTRLTVV.

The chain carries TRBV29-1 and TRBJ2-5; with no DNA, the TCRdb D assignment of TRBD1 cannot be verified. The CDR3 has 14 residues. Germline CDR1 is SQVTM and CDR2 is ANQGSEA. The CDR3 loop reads CSVTDRHLGETQYF.

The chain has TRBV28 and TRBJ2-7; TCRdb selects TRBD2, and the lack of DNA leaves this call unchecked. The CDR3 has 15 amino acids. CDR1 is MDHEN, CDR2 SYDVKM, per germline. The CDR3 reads CASSRTRPSAGEQYF.

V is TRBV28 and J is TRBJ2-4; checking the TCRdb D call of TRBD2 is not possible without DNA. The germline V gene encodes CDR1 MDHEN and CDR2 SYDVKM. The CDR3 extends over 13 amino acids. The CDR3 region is CASTPRGDNIQYF.

The CDR3 region is CSVEGTDTPYEQYF. V and J are TRBV29-1 and TRBJ2-7. This CDR3 is 14 amino acids long. CDR1 and CDR2 from the germline V gene are SQVTM and ANQGSEA.

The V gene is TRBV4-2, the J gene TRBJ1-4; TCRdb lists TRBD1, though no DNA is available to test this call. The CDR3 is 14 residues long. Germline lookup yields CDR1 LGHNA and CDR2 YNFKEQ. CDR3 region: CASSPPGGGEKLFF.